A selection of T cell receptor beta chains follows, all from one sample in a study of T cell responses to AZD1222 COVID-19 vaccine. The assay was immunoSEQ multiplex PCR, and TCRdb's table has in-frame clones only and misses some. This table holds 95,000 to 100,000 clones, approximately 84% found once. The sequenced sample was peripheral blood, obtained on day 0 of AZD1222 vaccination. The receptors derive from an adult in good health. The CDR3 runs from the conserved cysteine through the conserved F or W. D genes are given only for firm matches. The size of a clone is reported for some rows only, either as once, few or many, or as a class for expanded clones.

j_gene: TRBJ2-5
d_gene: TRBD1
v_gene: TRBV6-5
abundance: once
CDR3nt: TGTGCCAGCAGCGTAATATCCAGGGGGGAGACCCAGTACTTC
CDR3aa: CASSVISRGETQYF

j_gene: TRBJ1-1
d_gene: TRBD1
v_gene: TRBV7-9
abundance: .
CDR3nt: TGTGCCAGCAGCTTGGGACAGACGAACACTGAAGCTTTCTTT
CDR3aa: CASSLGQTNTEAFF

j_gene: TRBJ1-1
d_gene: .
v_gene: TRBV6-5
abundance: .
CDR3nt: TGTGCCAGCAGTTTCGTTACGGGCACTGAAGCTTTCTTT
CDR3aa: CASSFVTGTEAFF

j_gene: TRBJ1-1
d_gene: .
v_gene: TRBV5-4
abundance: once
CDR3nt: TGTGCCAGCAGCTTCACGCGGGACACTGAAGCTTTCTTT
CDR3aa: CASSFTRDTEAFF

j_gene: TRBJ1-4
d_gene: .
v_gene: TRBV19
abundance: .
CDR3nt: TGTGCCAGTAGTATACAGGTGCTTAATGAAAAACTGTTTTTT
CDR3aa: CASSIQVLNEKLFF

j_gene: TRBJ2-4
d_gene: .
v_gene: TRBV5-4
abundance: few
CDR3nt: TGTGCCAGCAGCTTGGGACTAGCCAAAAACATTCAGTACTTC
CDR3aa: CASSLGLAKNIQYF

j_gene: TRBJ1-2
d_gene: TRBD1
v_gene: TRBV6-5
abundance: .
CDR3nt: TGTGCCAGCACCTCGGGGACAGTCCAGGTCTATGGCTACACCTTC
CDR3aa: CASTSGTVQVYGYTF

j_gene: TRBJ1-1
d_gene: TRBD1
v_gene: TRBV6-1
abundance: .
CDR3nt: TGTGCCAGCAGTGAAGCTTGGACAGGGAACACTGAAGCTTTCTTT
CDR3aa: CASSEAWTGNTEAFF

j_gene: TRBJ2-1
d_gene: .
v_gene: TRBV7-3
abundance: .
CDR3nt: TGTGCCAGCAGTCCTAGCGAGGCAAACTACAATGAGCAGTTCTTC
CDR3aa: CASSPSEANYNEQFF

j_gene: TRBJ1-5
d_gene: .
v_gene: TRBV28
abundance: once
CDR3nt: TGTGCCAGCATATCGGGGGCTAGCAATCAGCCCCAGCATTTT
CDR3aa: CASISGASNQPQHF

j_gene: TRBJ1-2
d_gene: .
v_gene: TRBV12-3/TRBV12-4
abundance: .
CDR3nt: TGTGCCAGCACTGAGGGTAATCGGTATGGCTACACCTTC
CDR3aa: CASTEGNRYGYTF

j_gene: TRBJ1-6
d_gene: .
v_gene: TRBV3-1/TRBV3-2
abundance: .
CDR3nt: TGTGCCAGCAGCCCCCAGGGTGGCAATTCACCCCTCCACTTT
CDR3aa: CASSPQGGNSPLHF

j_gene: TRBJ2-1
d_gene: TRBD2
v_gene: TRBV30
abundance: .
CDR3nt: TGTGCCTGGGGACTAAGCGGGAGGAGCGGCAATGAGCAGTTCTTC
CDR3aa: CAWGLSGRSGNEQFF

j_gene: TRBJ1-1
d_gene: .
v_gene: TRBV3-1/TRBV3-2
abundance: .
CDR3nt: TGTGCCAGCAGTCAAACGGACAGAGAAGCTGAAGCTTTCTTT
CDR3aa: CASSQTDREAEAFF

j_gene: TRBJ2-7
d_gene: TRBD2
v_gene: TRBV12-3/TRBV12-4
abundance: .
CDR3nt: TGTGCCAGCAGACCAGCGGGAGCTGGCGAGCAGTACTTC
CDR3aa: CASRPAGAGEQYF

j_gene: TRBJ2-1
d_gene: .
v_gene: TRBV10-1
abundance: .
CDR3nt: TGCGCCAGCAGTGAGAGCCAGGGAAACAATGAGCAGTTCTTC
CDR3aa: CASSESQGNNEQFF

j_gene: TRBJ1-5
d_gene: .
v_gene: TRBV6-5
abundance: .
CDR3nt: TGTGCCAGCAGCCAGGAGTCTATAGCAAATCAGCCCCAGCATTTT
CDR3aa: CASSQESIANQPQHF

j_gene: TRBJ1-6
d_gene: .
v_gene: TRBV10-2
abundance: .
CDR3nt: TGCGCCAGCAGTGAGTTAAATTCACCCCTCCACTTT
CDR3aa: CASSELNSPLHF

j_gene: TRBJ2-5
d_gene: .
v_gene: TRBV14
abundance: .
CDR3nt: TGTGCCAGCAGCCAGACGAATGAAGAGACCCAATACTTC
CDR3aa: CASSQTNEETQYF